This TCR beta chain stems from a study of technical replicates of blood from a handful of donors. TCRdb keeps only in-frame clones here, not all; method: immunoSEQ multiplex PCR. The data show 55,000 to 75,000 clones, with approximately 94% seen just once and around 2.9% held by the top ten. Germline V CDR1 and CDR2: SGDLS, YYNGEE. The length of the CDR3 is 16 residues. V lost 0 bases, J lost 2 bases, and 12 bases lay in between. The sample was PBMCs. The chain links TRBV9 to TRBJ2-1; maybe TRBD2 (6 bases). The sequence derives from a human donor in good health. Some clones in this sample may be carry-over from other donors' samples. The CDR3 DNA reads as TGTGCCAGCAGCGTAGGTCTAGCGTCTCCCTACAATGAGCAGTTCTTC. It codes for CASSVGLASPYNEQFF.